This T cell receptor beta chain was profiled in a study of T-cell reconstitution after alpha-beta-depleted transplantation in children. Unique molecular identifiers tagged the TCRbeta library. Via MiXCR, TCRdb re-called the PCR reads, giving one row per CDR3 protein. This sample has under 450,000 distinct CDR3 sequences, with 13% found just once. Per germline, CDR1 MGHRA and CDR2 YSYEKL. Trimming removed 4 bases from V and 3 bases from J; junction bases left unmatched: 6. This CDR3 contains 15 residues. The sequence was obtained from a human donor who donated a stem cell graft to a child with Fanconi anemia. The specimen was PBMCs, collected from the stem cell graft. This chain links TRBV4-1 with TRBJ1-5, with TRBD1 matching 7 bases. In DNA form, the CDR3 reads TGCGCCAGCAGCCGGGGGGACAGACTCAATCAGCCCCAGCATTTT. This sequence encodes CASSRGDRLNQPQHF.